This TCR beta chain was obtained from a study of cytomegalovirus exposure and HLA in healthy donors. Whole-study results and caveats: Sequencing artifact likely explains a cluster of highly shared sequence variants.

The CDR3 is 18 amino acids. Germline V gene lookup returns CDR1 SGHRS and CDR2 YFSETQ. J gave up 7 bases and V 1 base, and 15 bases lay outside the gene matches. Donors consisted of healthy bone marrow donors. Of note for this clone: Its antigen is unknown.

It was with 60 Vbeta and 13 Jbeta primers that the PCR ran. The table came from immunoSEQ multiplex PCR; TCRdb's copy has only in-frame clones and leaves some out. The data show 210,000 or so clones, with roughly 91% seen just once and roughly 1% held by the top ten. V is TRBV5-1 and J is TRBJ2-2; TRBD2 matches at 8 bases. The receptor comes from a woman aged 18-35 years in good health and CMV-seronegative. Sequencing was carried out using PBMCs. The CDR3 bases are TGCGCCAGCAGCTTGTTTTTCCGCCAGCGGGAGTTGGTCGGGGAGCTGTTTTTT. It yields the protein CASSLFFRQRELVGELFF.